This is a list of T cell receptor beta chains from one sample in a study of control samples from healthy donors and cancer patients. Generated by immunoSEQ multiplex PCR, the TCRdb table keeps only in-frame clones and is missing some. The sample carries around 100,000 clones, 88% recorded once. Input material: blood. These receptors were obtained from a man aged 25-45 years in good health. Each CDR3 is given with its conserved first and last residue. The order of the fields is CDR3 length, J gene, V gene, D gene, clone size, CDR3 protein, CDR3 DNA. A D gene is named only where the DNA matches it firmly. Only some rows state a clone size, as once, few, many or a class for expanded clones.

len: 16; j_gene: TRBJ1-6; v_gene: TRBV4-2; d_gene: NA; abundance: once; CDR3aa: CASSQDLRGGGSPLHF; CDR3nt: TGTGCCAGCAGCCAAGATTTGAGGGGCGGAGGTTCACCCCTCCACTTT
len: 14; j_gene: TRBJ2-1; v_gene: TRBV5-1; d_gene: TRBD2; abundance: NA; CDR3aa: CASSEWTSLLEQFF; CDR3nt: TGCGCCAGCAGCGAGTGGACTAGCCTCCTTGAGCAGTTCTTC
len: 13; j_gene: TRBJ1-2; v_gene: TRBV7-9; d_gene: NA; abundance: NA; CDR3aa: CASSGTGIGGYTF; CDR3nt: TGTGCCAGCAGCGGGACGGGCATCGGAGGCTACACCTTC
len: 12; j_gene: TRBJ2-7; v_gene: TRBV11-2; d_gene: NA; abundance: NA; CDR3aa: CADRDVSYEQYF; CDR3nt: TGTGCTGACCGGGACGTCTCCTACGAGCAGTACTTC
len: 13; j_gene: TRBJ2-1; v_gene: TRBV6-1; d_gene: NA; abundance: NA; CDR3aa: CASSEFGEYEQFF; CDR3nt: TGTGCCAGCAGTGAATTCGGGGAATACGAGCAGTTCTTC
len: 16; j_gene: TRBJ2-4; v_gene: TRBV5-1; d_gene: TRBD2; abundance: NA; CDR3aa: CASSSWGTSGGNIQYF; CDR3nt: TGCGCCAGCAGCTCATGGGGGACTAGCGGAGGGAACATTCAGTACTTC
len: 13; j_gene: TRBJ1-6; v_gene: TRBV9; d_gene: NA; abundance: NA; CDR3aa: CASSVASGSPLHF; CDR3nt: TGTGCCAGCAGCGTAGCCTCGGGTTCACCCCTCCACTTT
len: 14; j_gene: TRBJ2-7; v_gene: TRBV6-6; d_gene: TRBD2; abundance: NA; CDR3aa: CASSLPAGGSEQYF; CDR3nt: TGTGCCAGCAGTTTGCCGGCGGGAGGCTCCGAGCAGTACTTC
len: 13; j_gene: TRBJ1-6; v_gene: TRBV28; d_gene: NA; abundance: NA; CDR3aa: CAGGARVNSPLHF; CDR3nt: TGTGCCGGGGGGGCGCGGGTTAATTCACCCCTCCACTTT
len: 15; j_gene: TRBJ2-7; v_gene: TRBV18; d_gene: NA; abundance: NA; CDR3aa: CASSPPGAGTYEQYF; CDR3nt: TGTGCCAGCTCACCACCGGGGGCAGGAACCTACGAGCAGTACTTC
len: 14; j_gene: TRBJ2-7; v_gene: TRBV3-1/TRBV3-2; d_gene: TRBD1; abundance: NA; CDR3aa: CASSRTGFSYEQYF; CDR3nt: TGTGCCAGCAGCCGGACAGGTTTCTCCTACGAGCAGTACTTC
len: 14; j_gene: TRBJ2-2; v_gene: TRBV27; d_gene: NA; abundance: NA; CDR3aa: CASSLFAKSGELFF; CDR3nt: TGTGCCAGCAGTTTATTCGCCAAATCCGGGGAGCTGTTTTTT
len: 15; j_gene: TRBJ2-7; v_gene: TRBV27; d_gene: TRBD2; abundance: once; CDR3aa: CASSFSGLAGYEQYF; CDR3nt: TGTGCCAGCAGTTTCAGCGGACTAGCCGGCTACGAGCAGTACTTC
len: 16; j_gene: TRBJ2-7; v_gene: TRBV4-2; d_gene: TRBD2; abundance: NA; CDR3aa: CASSQDESGRLYEQYF; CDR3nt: TGTGCCAGCAGCCAAGACGAAAGCGGGAGGCTCTACGAGCAGTACTTC
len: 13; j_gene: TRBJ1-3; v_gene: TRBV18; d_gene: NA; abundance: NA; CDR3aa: CASSAQTGNTIYF; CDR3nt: TGTGCCAGCTCGGCTCAGACTGGAAACACCATATATTTT
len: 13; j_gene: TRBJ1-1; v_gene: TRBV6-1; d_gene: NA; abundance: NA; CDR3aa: CASSESRAGEAFF; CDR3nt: TGTGCCAGCAGTGAAAGCCGGGCCGGGGAAGCTTTCTTT
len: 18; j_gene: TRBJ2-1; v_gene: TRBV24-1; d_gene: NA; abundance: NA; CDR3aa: CATSDASLETGSYNEQFF; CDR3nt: TGTGCCACCAGTGACGCCTCTCTAGAAACAGGGTCCTACAATGAGCAGTTCTTC
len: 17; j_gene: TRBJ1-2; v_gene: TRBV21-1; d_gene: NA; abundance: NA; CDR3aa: CASSKSPGQAAGGGYTF; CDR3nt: TGTGCCAGCAGTAAATCACCGGGACAGGCCGCGGGGGGTGGCTACACCTTC
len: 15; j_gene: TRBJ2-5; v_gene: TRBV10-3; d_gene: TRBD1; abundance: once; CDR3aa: CAISDPGQGWKTQYF; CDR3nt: TGTGCCATCAGTGACCCAGGACAGGGGTGGAAGACCCAGTACTTC
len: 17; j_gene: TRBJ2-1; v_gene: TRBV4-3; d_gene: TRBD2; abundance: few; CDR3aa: CASSQDGWGEGHNEQFF; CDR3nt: TGCGCCAGCAGCCAAGATGGTTGGGGGGAGGGCCACAATGAGCAGTTCTTC
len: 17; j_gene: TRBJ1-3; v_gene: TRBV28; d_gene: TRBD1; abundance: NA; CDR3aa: CASIGGAGGRSGNTIYF; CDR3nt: TGTGCCAGCATCGGGGGGGCAGGGGGTAGGTCTGGAAACACCATATATTTT
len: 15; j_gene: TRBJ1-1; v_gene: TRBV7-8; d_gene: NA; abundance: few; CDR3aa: CASSLFRVGNTEAFF; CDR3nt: TGTGCCAGCAGCTTATTCCGGGTGGGGAACACTGAAGCTTTCTTT
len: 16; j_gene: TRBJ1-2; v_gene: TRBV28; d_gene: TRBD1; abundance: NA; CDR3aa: CASSFPTGTGAYGYTF; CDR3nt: TGTGCCAGCAGTTTCCCTACCGGGACAGGAGCCTATGGCTACACCTTC
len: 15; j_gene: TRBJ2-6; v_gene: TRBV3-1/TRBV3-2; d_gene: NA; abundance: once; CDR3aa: CASSHTASGANVLTF; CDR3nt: TGTGCCAGCAGCCACACAGCCTCTGGGGCCAACGTCCTGACTTTC
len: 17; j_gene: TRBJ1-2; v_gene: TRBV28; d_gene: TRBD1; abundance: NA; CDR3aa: CASSSPTGTGGNYGYTF; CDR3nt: TGTGCCAGCAGTTCCCCCACCGGGACAGGGGGGAACTATGGCTACACCTTC
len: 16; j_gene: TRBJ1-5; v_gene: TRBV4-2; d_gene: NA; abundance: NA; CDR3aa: CASSQDSVSSNQPQHF; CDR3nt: TGTGCCAGCAGCCAAGATTCGGTTTCGAGCAATCAGCCCCAGCATTTT
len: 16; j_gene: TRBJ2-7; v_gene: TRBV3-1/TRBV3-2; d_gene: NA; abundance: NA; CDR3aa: CASSQDRAPGPYEQYF; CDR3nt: TGTGCCAGCAGCCAAGATCGGGCGCCAGGGCCCTACGAGCAGTACTTC
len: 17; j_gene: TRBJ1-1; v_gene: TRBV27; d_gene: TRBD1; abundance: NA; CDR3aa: CASSSLSIRQGGSEAFF; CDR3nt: TGTGCCAGCAGTTCGCTTTCCATCCGACAGGGGGGTTCTGAAGCTTTCTTT
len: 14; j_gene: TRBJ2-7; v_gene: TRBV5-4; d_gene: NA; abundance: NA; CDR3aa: CASSLATLGYEQYF; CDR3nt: TGTGCCAGCAGCTTGGCCACCCTAGGCTACGAGCAGTACTTC